What follows are 6 T cell receptor beta chains derived from one specimen sequenced in a study of control samples from healthy donors and cancer patients. The protocol was immunoSEQ multiplex PCR, while the TCRdb copy is restricted to in-frame clones and leaves out a portion. This sample yields approximately 100,000 clones, of which 80% to 90% are seen a single time; approximately 19% belongs to the top ten. The sequencing sample was made of PBMCs. Receptors originate from a man in his 60s with lung cancer.

V gene TRBV10-2 combines with J gene TRBJ1-1; D may be TRBD1 (5 bases). Trimming removed 8 bases at V and 10 bases at J, with 17 bases between. Germline V gene data show CDR1 as WSHSY and CDR2 as SAAADI. This CDR3 has 12 amino acids. This CDR3 reads CASLGQGRSAFF. CDR3 bases: TGCGCCAGCCTGGGGCAGGGTAGATCAGCTTTCTTT.

The chain joins TRBV6-6 to TRBJ1-1; 8 bases match TRBD1. V lost 2 bases, J lost 5 bases, and 7 bases stayed unmatched. The CDR3 is 15 residues long. Per germline, CDR1 MNHNY and CDR2 SVGAGI (reference sequence). CDR3 protein: CASSYVGQGRTEAFF. In nucleotides, the CDR3 is TGTGCCAGCAGTTACGTCGGACAGGGAAGAACTGAAGCTTTCTTT.

This sequence joins TRBV3-1 (or the pseudogene TRBV3-2) and TRBJ1-3, with 7 positions matching TRBD1. CDR1 is LGHDT, CDR2 YNNKEL, per germline (reference sequence). The V and J ends lost 6 bases and 2 bases, in that order; junction bases with no gene match: 1. CDR3 length: 13 residues. This CDR3 is CASRTGTGNTIYF. As DNA, the CDR3 is TGTGCCAGCAGGACAGGGACTGGAAACACCATATATTTT.

The J gene is TRBJ2-5, the V gene TRBV7-7; D is perhaps TRBD1 (5 bases). The CDR3 totals 13 residues. CDR1 and CDR2 (germline): SSHAT, FNYEAQ (reference sequence). V lost 5 bases and J 4 bases, leaving 11 bases between the germline ends. The CDR3 DNA follows: TGTGCCAGCAGCATCGACAGTCTAGAGACCCAGTACTTC. Its protein product is CASSIDSLETQYF.

The chain employs TRBV24-1 and TRBJ2-6; 7 bases fit TRBD2. J was trimmed by 2 bases and V by 4 bases; bases with no gene match: 1. The CDR3 sequence is 15 residues long. Looked up from germline, CDR1 is KGHDR and CDR2 is SFDVKD. DNA for the CDR3: TGTGCCACCAGTGAGGGGGGGACTGGGGCCAACGTCCTGACTTTC. Amino acids: CATSEGGTGANVLTF.

This chain joins TRBV7-6 and TRBJ2-2; 7 bases map to TRBD2. From germline, CDR1 is SGHVS and CDR2 FNYEAQ. The ends lost 5 bases at V and 0 bases at J; junction bases unmatched: 6. The CDR3 runs to 16 residues. Here the CDR3 reads CASSHPSGANTGELFF. The CDR3 nucleotides read TGTGCCAGCAGCCATCCTAGCGGCGCGAACACCGGGGAGCTGTTTTTT.